The entry that follows covers one TCR beta chain sequence. With V trimmed by 4 bases and J by 3 bases, 6 bases remained unmatched. CDR3 length equals 15 residues. CDR1 is LNHDA and CDR2 is SQIVND in the germline V gene (reference sequence). Sequencing was performed with immunoSEQ multiplex PCR; in TCRdb, only in-frame clones are kept and a portion is missing. The table lists roughly 86,000 clones, 92% of them singletons. This sample was included in a study of T cell changes during pregnancy in multiple sclerosis. The source material was peripheral blood, sampled in the first trimester of pregnancy. V is TRBV19 and J is TRBJ1-5, with 7 bases lining up with TRBD1. The source of this sequence is a female donor with multiple sclerosis, enrolled in a pregnancy study. CDR3 DNA: TGTGCCAGTAGTAGAGGGGGCTGGGACAATCAGCCCCAGCATTTT. Its translation: CASSRGGWDNQPQHF.